This TCR beta chain was sequenced during a study of T cells in Graves' hyperthyroidism and ophthalmopathy. The CDR3 has 16 amino acids. Between the trimmed V and J ends, which lost 5 bases and 6 bases, there was a span of 20 bases. Germline V gene lookup returns CDR1 LGHNA and CDR2 YSLEER. Study findings and constraints: Separating ophthalmopathy from stable hyperthyroidism was achieved by a 13 V-J model. Before onset, ophthalmopathy was predicted by the model a median about 6.2 months earlier.

This clonotype was detected many times. Its antigen is unknown. Amplification yielded TCR beta CDR3 regions, with RNA transcripts as the source. In the first-round RT-PCR of the TCR CDR3, the HTBI primer set was used. TCRdb re-derived calls from the multiplex PCR reads in MiXCR, one entry per CDR3 protein. The table records about 610,000 distinct CDR3 sequences, roughly 50% of them present only once. The TCR sequence derives from a woman younger than 30 with Graves' hyperthyroidism. This chain joins TRBV4-3 and TRBJ1-3; D might be TRBD1 (5 bases). Sequenced: peripheral blood or thyroid tissue (not recorded which). This CDR3 reads CASSGRGPKVANTIYF. In DNA, the CDR3 is TGCGCCAGCAGCGGACGGGGACCGAAAGTCGCAAACACCATATATTTT.